A selection of T cell receptor beta chains follows, all from one sample in a study of T-cell memory formation after mild COVID-19. From the 5' RACE reads, TCRdb called clonotypes with MiXCR, one entry per CDR3 protein. The table includes about 350,000 distinct CDR3 sequences, roughly 15% detected once. The specimen sequenced was PBMCs or a T cell subset sorted from them (not recorded which). The source is a man in his late teens or twenties who had mild COVID-19 (a few samples of this study predate the infection). Cell type and time point are not known. CDR3s include the opening cysteine and the closing phenylalanine or tryptophan. A D gene is named only where the DNA matches it firmly. Some rows have no size entry. The others give once, few or many, or a class for an expanded clone.

clone size | D gene | J gene | CDR3 length | V gene | CDR3 protein | CDR3 DNA
many | . | TRBJ1-1 | 13 | TRBV6-7 | CASSSRMATEAFF | TGTGCCAGCAGTTCTAGGATGGCCACTGAAGCTTTCTTT
many | . | TRBJ1-1 | 13 | TRBV7-3 | CASSNQGNTEAFF | TGTGCCAGCAGCAACCAGGGAAACACTGAAGCTTTCTTT
. | . | TRBJ1-1 | 15 | TRBV6-5 | CASNINVGSSTEAFF | TGTGCCAGCAACATAAACGTGGGTTCTAGCACTGAAGCTTTCTTT
few | TRBD1 | TRBJ2-3 | 15 | TRBV29-1 | CSVEYLDRPTDTQYF | TGCAGCGTTGAATATTTGGACAGGCCTACAGATACGCAGTATTTT
. | TRBD2 | TRBJ2-3 | 15 | TRBV5-1 | CASSVSGGVTDTQYF | TGCGCCAGCAGCGTTAGCGGGGGGGTCACAGATACGCAGTATTTT
many | . | TRBJ2-3 | 13 | TRBV5-1 | CASSLGTLDTQYF | TGCGCCAGCAGCTTGGGGACACTTGATACGCAGTATTTT
. | . | TRBJ2-1 | 15 | TRBV5-1 | CASSLALGSHNEQFF | TGCGCCAGCAGCTTGGCCCTAGGGTCCCACAATGAGCAGTTCTTC
many | TRBD1 | TRBJ2-5 | 16 | TRBV4-1 | CASSQERQGLGETQYF | TGCGCCAGCAGCCAAGAGCGACAGGGCTTGGGGGAGACCCAGTACTTC
many | . | TRBJ2-5 | 13 | TRBV5-1 | CASSPTGQETQYF | TGCGCCAGCAGCCCAACAGGTCAAGAGACCCAGTACTTC
many | . | TRBJ2-7 | 13 | TRBV7-6 | CASSSGPPREQYF | TGTGCCAGCAGCTCGGGGCCCCCAAGGGAGCAGTACTTC
many | TRBD2 | TRBJ2-7 | 15 | TRBV7-2 | CASSLGVGGAYEQYF | TGTGCCAGCAGCTTAGGAGTCGGGGGGGCCTACGAGCAGTACTTC
few | . | TRBJ1-1 | 12 | TRBV29-1 | CSVPGRGRGAFF | TGCAGCGTCCCTGGGCGGGGAAGAGGAGCTTTCTTT
many | TRBD2 | TRBJ2-1 | 14 | TRBV3-1 | CASKAGGGNNEQFF | TGTGCCAGCAAAGCGGGGGGAGGCAACAATGAGCAGTTCTTC
. | . | TRBJ2-7 | 14 | TRBV7-2 | CASSLGGIRYEQYF | TGTGCCAGCAGCTTAGGGGGTATTCGGTACGAGCAGTACTTC
many | . | TRBJ1-3 | 12 | TRBV7-9 | CASSLYDDTIYF | TGTGCCAGCAGCTTATACGACGACACCATATATTTT
many | . | TRBJ2-5 | 12 | TRBV6-2/TRBV6-3 | CASSPGEETQYF | TGTGCCAGCTCTCCCGGTGAAGAGACCCAGTACTTC
few | TRBD1 | TRBJ2-2 | 12 | TRBV29-1 | CSAPGGSGELFF | TGCAGCGCCCCAGGGGGTTCCGGGGAGCTGTTTTTT
many | TRBD2 | TRBJ2-2 | 16 | TRBV4-3 | CASGDLAGVDTGELFF | TGCGCCAGCGGAGATCTAGCGGGGGTTGACACCGGGGAGCTGTTTTTT
. | . | TRBJ2-1 | 14 | TRBV12-3/TRBV12-4 | CATGHGAGYNEQFF | TGTGCCACCGGCCACGGGGCTGGTTACAATGAGCAGTTCTTC
many | . | TRBJ2-7 | 15 | TRBV5-4 | CASSLGATNPGEQYF | TGTGCCAGCAGCCTGGGGGCGACGAATCCCGGCGAGCAGTACTTC
few | . | TRBJ2-2 | 15 | TRBV5-1 | CASSLIFDNTGELFF | TGCGCCAGCAGCTTGATCTTCGATAACACCGGGGAGCTGTTTTTT
. | . | TRBJ2-3 | 16 | TRBV21-1 | CASSKEDRVVTDTQYF | TGTGCCAGCAGCAAAGAGGACAGGGTCGTCACAGATACGCAGTATTTT
few | TRBD2 | TRBJ2-3 | 17 | TRBV12-3/TRBV12-4 | CASSSVHGLAGSDTQYF | TGTGCCAGCAGTTCAGTACACGGACTAGCGGGTTCAGATACGCAGTATTTT
. | . | TRBJ2-2 | 16 | TRBV5-1 | CASSLLAATNTGELFF | TGCGCCAGCAGCTTACTGGCAGCCACAAACACCGGGGAGCTGTTTTTT
. | . | TRBJ1-6 | 14 | TRBV6-5 | CASSFPGRYSPLHF | TGTGCCAGCAGTTTCCCGGGGAGATATTCACCCCTCCACTTT
. | . | TRBJ1-6 | 13 | TRBV9 | CASSVVGNSPLHF | TGTGCCAGCAGCGTAGTTGGGAATTCACCCCTCCACTTT
. | TRBD1 | TRBJ1-4 | 15 | TRBV6-6 | CASHNAGTGREKLFF | TGTGCCAGCCATAACGCCGGGACAGGGCGTGAAAAACTGTTTTTT
. | . | TRBJ2-1 | 15 | TRBV7-9 | CASSQLVVAYNEQFF | TGTGCCAGCAGCCAGCTAGTGGTCGCCTACAATGAGCAGTTCTTC
. | . | TRBJ2-2 | 12 | TRBV6-4 | CASTANTGELFF | TGTGCCAGCACTGCGAACACCGGGGAGCTGTTTTTT
. | TRBD2 | TRBJ2-1 | 16 | TRBV7-6 | CASSLVVAGGPNEQFF | TGTGCCAGCAGCTTAGTGGTAGCGGGGGGGCCGAATGAGCAGTTCTTC
. | . | TRBJ1-2 | 17 | TRBV7-9 | CASNSGVAGTSNYGYTF | TGTGCCAGCAACTCGGGGGTGGCAGGAACTTCTAACTATGGCTACACCTTC
. | TRBD1 | TRBJ1-2 | 15 | TRBV18 | CASSPRDSHNYGYTF | TGTGCCAGCTCTCCTCGGGACAGCCATAACTATGGCTACACCTTC
. | . | TRBJ1-1 | 14 | TRBV6-5 | CASSYSNRVTEAFF | TGTGCCAGCAGTTACAGCAACAGGGTCACTGAAGCTTTCTTT
. | TRBD1 | TRBJ1-2 | 15 | TRBV5-6 | CASSLGRGRVNGYTF | TGTGCCAGCAGCTTGGGCAGGGGGCGAGTTAATGGCTACACCTTC
. | TRBD1 | TRBJ1-2 | 13 | TRBV12-3/TRBV12-4 | CASSPTGAGGYTF | TGTGCCAGCAGTCCTACAGGGGCTGGTGGCTACACCTTC
few | . | TRBJ1-1 | 13 | TRBV7-6 | CASSPLWGTEAFF | TGTGCCAGCAGCCCCCTCTGGGGAACTGAAGCTTTCTTT
few | . | TRBJ2-3 | 13 | TRBV9 | CASSVVPPGTQYF | TGTGCCAGCAGCGTAGTCCCCCCGGGGACGCAGTATTTT
many | . | TRBJ1-2 | 12 | TRBV12-3/TRBV12-4 | CASSRQDRWSTF | TGTGCCAGCAGTCGACAGGACCGCTGGAGCACCTTC
many | . | TRBJ1-2 | 13 | TRBV12-3/TRBV12-4 | CASSWSLNYGYTF | TGTGCCAGCAGTTGGAGTCTAAACTATGGCTACACCTTC
few | TRBD1 | TRBJ2-2 | 14 | TRBV5-1 | CASSTGVNTGELFF | TGCGCCAGCAGCACAGGGGTGAACACCGGGGAGCTGTTTTTT
few | TRBD1 | TRBJ1-5 | 14 | TRBV3-1 | CASSYTGGNQPQHF | TGTGCCAGCAGCTATACAGGGGGGAATCAGCCCCAGCATTTT
many | . | TRBJ2-1 | 14 | TRBV4-3 | CASSQGLPNGEQFF | TGCGCCAGCAGCCAAGGGCTCCCTAATGGTGAGCAGTTCTTC
. | . | TRBJ1-1 | 13 | TRBV18 | CASSPLEDTEAFF | TGTGCCAGCTCACCACTAGAGGACACTGAAGCTTTCTTT
. | TRBD1 | TRBJ1-3 | 16 | TRBV7-8 | CASSLGQGNSGNTIYF | TGTGCCAGCAGCTTGGGACAGGGGAACTCTGGAAACACCATATATTTT
. | . | TRBJ2-2 | 12 | TRBV5-1 | CAGGANTGQLFF | TGCGCCGGCGGGGCGAACACCGGGCAGCTGTTTTTT
few | . | TRBJ1-2 | 13 | TRBV7-2 | CASSQNWVGGYTF | TGTGCCAGCAGCCAGAATTGGGTTGGGGGCTACACCTTC
. | TRBD2 | TRBJ2-1 | 18 | TRBV28 | CASSLLVWRLAGHNEQFF | TGTGCCAGCAGTTTATTGGTATGGCGACTAGCGGGCCACAATGAGCAGTTCTTC
few | . | TRBJ2-1 | 13 | TRBV7-9 | CAVRGGYYNEQFF | TGTGCCGTCAGGGGGGGATACTACAATGAGCAGTTCTTC
. | . | TRBJ2-3 | 14 | TRBV20-1 | CSARAHFSTDTQYF | TGCAGTGCTAGAGCCCACTTTTCCACAGATACGCAGTATTTT
. | . | TRBJ1-6 | 16 | TRBV5-1 | CASSLASLGANSPLHF | TGCGCCAGCAGCTTGGCGAGCCTTGGGGCGAATTCACCCCTCCACTTT
. | . | TRBJ2-2 | 16 | TRBV7-9 | CASSSKRARNTGELFF | TGTGCCAGCAGCTCCAAGCGGGCCCGGAACACCGGGGAGCTGTTTTTT
. | TRBD1 | TRBJ1-1 | 12 | TRBV5-1 | CASSFGTGGAFF | TGCGCCAGCAGCTTCGGGACAGGGGGAGCTTTCTTT
. | TRBD2 | TRBJ2-3 | 14 | TRBV29-1 | CSVLLAGGTDTQYF | TGCAGCGTTCTACTAGCGGGGGGCACAGATACGCAGTATTTT